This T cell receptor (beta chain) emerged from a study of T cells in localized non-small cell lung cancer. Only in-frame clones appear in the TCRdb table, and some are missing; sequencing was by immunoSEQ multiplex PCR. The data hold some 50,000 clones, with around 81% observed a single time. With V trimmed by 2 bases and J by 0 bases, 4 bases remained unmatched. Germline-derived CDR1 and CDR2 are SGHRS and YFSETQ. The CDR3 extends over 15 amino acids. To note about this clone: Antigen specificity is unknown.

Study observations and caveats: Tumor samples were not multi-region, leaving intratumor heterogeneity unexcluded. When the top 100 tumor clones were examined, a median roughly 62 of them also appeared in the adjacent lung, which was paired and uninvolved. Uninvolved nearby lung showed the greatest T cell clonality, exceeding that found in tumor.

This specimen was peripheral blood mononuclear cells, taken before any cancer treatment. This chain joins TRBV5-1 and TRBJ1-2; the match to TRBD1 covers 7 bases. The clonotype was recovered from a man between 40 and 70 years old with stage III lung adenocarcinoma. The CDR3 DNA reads TGCGCCAGCAGCTTAACAGGGGCTTCTAACTATGGCTACACCTTC. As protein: CASSLTGASNYGYTF.